Listed here are 14 T cell receptor beta chains from one sample, sequenced in a study of blood T cell repertoires in COVID-19. Assay: immunoSEQ multiplex PCR; the TCRdb copy retains only in-frame clones and omits some. In the table there are 250,000 to 300,000 clones, around 80% of which are singletons. Sequenced input: PBMCs or T cells enriched from blood (not recorded which). The receptors here all came from a man in his thirties or forties with acute COVID-19.

Written as DNA, the CDR3 is TGCGCCAGCAGAAGACAGGGGAGGAACACTGAAGCTTTCTTT. It is translated as CASRRQGRNTEAFF. The V and J genes are TRBV5-1 and TRBJ1-1; 8 bases fit TRBD1. J lost 1 base, V lost 5 bases, and 4 bases had no gene match. There are 14 residues in the CDR3. Per germline, CDR1 SGHRS and CDR2 YFSETQ. Based on the CDR3 plus reference TRBV5-1 and TRBJ1-1, the full variable domain is KAGVTQTPRYLIKTRGQQVTLSCSPISGHRSVSWYQQTPGQGLQFLFEYFSETQRNKGNFPGRFSGRQFSNSRSEMNVSTLELGDSALYLCASRRQGRNTEAFFGQGTRLTVV.

V is TRBV5-4 and J is TRBJ2-2; TRBD2 might be the D (5 bases). Germline V lookup: CDR1 SGHNT, CDR2 YYREEE (reference sequence). The CDR3 contains 14 residues. Trimming took 4 bases from V and 5 from J, leaving 12 bases between them. The DNA for the CDR3 is TGTGCCAGCAGCCTGGCTAGGGAGACCGGGGAGCTGTTTTTT. Protein sequence: CASSLARETGELFF.

The chain carries TRBV15 and TRBJ2-3, with D tentatively TRBD2 (5 bases). CDR1 and CDR2 from the germline V gene are LNHNV and YYDKDF (reference sequence). V was clipped by 7 bases and J by 5 bases, with 13 bases between them. This CDR3 comprises 13 residues. The CDR3: CATIGLAGDTQYF. The DNA for the CDR3 is TGTGCCACCATAGGGCTAGCAGGAGATACGCAGTATTTT.

The chain joins TRBV7-2 to TRBJ2-2, with TRBD2 as a possible D gene (6 bases). Trimming took off 5 bases at V and 5 bases at J, with 18 bases between the two ends. Germline loops: CDR1 SGHTA, CDR2 FQGNSA. The CDR3 consists of 16 residues. CDR3 nucleotides: TGTGCCAGCAGCGCCCCCGGACTATCAAGAACCGGGGAGCTGTTTTTT. Translation gives CASSAPGLSRTGELFF.

The CDR3 DNA sequence: TGTGCCAGTAGTATGGGACTAGCCTCCTCCTACGAGCAGTACGTC. Translated: CASSMGLASSYEQYV. The V and J genes are TRBV19 and TRBJ2-7; 9 bases fit TRBD2. Germline V gene lookup returns CDR1 LNHDA and CDR2 SQIVND (reference sequence). J gave up 0 bases and V 3 bases, and 3 bases lay outside the gene matches. CDR3 length: 15 amino acids.

The rearrangement links TRBV29-1 to TRBJ2-1; a weak D match, TRBD2 (5 bases). This CDR3 contains 12 residues. V lost 4 bases and J 3 bases, leaving 7 bases between the germline ends. Germline V lookup: CDR1 SQVTM, CDR2 ANQGSEA. CDR3 sequence (DNA): TGCAGCGTTGTTGGACTCTACAATGAGCAGTTCTTC. It is translated as CSVVGLYNEQFF.

The chain combines TRBV15 with TRBJ2-5; possibly TRBD2 for D (6 bases). The CDR3 is 15 residues long. V lost 1 base, J lost 6 bases, and 15 bases lay in between. Germline CDR1 and CDR2: LNHNV and YYDKDF (reference sequence). Written as DNA, the CDR3 is TGTGCCACCAGCAGAGGGGGGAAGGGGAGGAAGACCCAGTACTTC. It specifies CATSRGGKGRKTQYF.

The chain combines TRBV18 with TRBJ1-3; D remains unclear. V dropped 3 bases and J dropped 2 bases, with 14 bases sitting between them. The CDR3 has 16 amino acids. CDR1 and CDR2 from the germline V gene are KGHSH and LQKENI. CDR3 sequence reads: CASSPNTPLPGNTIYF. CDR3 coding DNA: TGTGCCAGCTCACCCAACACCCCATTGCCTGGAAACACCATATATTTT.

The chain has TRBV6-5 and TRBJ1-2; the D gene is possibly TRBD1 (6 bases). The V end lost 6 bases, the J end lost 1 base, and 15 bases lay between the germline ends. The germline gives CDR1 MNHEY, CDR2 SVGAGI. The CDR3 is 15 residues long. CDR3 loop: CASSKREGGNYGYTF. The CDR3 nucleotides read TGTGCCAGCAGCAAACGGGAGGGGGGTAACTATGGCTACACCTTC.

This chain connects TRBV7-2 to TRBJ2-3; perhaps TRBD2 as D (6 bases). This CDR3 spans 15 amino acids. Germline-derived CDR1 and CDR2 are SGHTA and FQGNSA. Trimming left V 3 bases short and J 5 bases short, with 15 bases between. The CDR3 sequence: CASSLSPGTGDTQYF. The CDR3 bases are TGTGCCAGCAGCTTGTCCCCGGGGACTGGAGATACGCAGTATTTT. The full variable domain, rest sourced from reference TRBV7-2 and TRBJ2-3, is GAGVSQSPSNKVTEKGKDVELRCDPISGHTALYWYRQSLGQGLEFLIYFQGNSAPDKSGLPSDRFSAERTGGSVSTLTIQRTQQEDSAVYLCASSLSPGTGDTQYFGPGTRLTVL.

The rearrangement uses TRBV6-6 and TRBJ1-3; 8 bases match TRBD1. With V trimmed by 5 bases and J by 0 bases, 9 bases remained unmatched. The germline CDR1 and CDR2 sequences are MNHNY and SVGAGI (reference sequence). The CDR3 sequence is 17 residues long. The CDR3 DNA reads TGTGCCAGCAGTCCACCCCAGGGGGCTCGCTCTGGAAACACCATATATTTT. It specifies CASSPPQGARSGNTIYF.

The chain employs TRBV6-6 and TRBJ1-6; 7 bases fit TRBD1. Trimming cost V 5 bases and J 0 bases; bases outside gene matches: 10. The CDR3 loop spans 18 amino acids. Germline CDR1 MNHNY, CDR2 SVGAGI (reference sequence). CDR3 nucleotides: TGTGCCAGCAGTCGAAAAACAGGGGAGGCCTCCTATAATTCACCCCTCCACTTT. It translates to CASSRKTGEASYNSPLHF.

The V and J genes are TRBV19 and TRBJ1-5, with D maybe TRBD1 (6 bases). The CDR3 spans 17 residues. Trimming took 9 bases from V and 4 from J, leaving 25 bases between them. Germline V lookup: CDR1 LNHDA, CDR2 SQIVND (reference sequence). The CDR3 is CASHFEGGRMRNQPQHF. The CDR3 region has the DNA TGTGCCAGCCACTTTGAGGGGGGGAGAATGAGAAATCAGCCCCAGCATTTT.

J is TRBJ2-2 and V is TRBV19, with D tentatively TRBD2 (5 bases). This CDR3 contains 12 residues. Germline values: CDR1 LNHDA, CDR2 SQIVND (reference sequence). Trimming took 2 bases from V and 7 from J, leaving 5 bases between them. Here the CDR3 DNA reads TGTGCCAGTAGTATACGGGGCGGGGAGCTGTTTTTT. Encoded protein: CASSIRGGELFF.